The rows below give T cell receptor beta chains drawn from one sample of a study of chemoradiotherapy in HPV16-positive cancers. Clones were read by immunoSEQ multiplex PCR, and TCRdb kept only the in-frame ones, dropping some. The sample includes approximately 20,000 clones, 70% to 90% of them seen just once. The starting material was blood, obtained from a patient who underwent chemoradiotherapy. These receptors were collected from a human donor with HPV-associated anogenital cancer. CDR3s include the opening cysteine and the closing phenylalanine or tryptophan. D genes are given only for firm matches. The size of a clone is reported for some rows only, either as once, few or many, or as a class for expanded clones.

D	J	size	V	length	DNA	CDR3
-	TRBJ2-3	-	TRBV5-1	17	TGCGCCAGCAGCTTAGGGCATTCCCTAACGGGCACAGATACGCAGTATTTT	CASSLGHSLTGTDTQYF
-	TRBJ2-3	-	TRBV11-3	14	TGTGCCAGCAGCTTAGATGCGGCTGCAGATACGCAGTATTTT	CASSLDAAADTQYF
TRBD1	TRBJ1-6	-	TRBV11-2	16	TGTGCCAGCAGCTTAGACTCAGGGGGCCGTGGTTCACCCCTCCACTTT	CASSLDSGGRGSPLHF
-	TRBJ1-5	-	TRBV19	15	TGTGCCAGTAGTGGGGTAGGGGTTGGCAATCAGCCCCAGCATTTT	CASSGVGVGNQPQHF
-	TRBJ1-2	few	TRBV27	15	TGTGCCAGCAGTTTATCCGGACAAATGAACTATGGCTACACCTTC	CASSLSGQMNYGYTF
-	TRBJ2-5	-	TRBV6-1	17	TGTGCCAGCAGTGAAGCCTCGGGCAGAATCGTCCAAGAGACCCAGTACTTC	CASSEASGRIVQETQYF
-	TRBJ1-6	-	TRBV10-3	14	TGTGCCATCAGTGAAAAACCGCAAAATTCACCCCTCCACTTT	CAISEKPQNSPLHF
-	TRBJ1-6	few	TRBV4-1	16	TGCGCCAGCAGCCAAGAGGAGGGGTCGTATAATTCACCCCTCCACTTT	CASSQEEGSYNSPLHF
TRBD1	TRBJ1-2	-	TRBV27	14	TGTGCCAGCAGTCATGGACAGGGGATCTATGGCTACACCTTC	CASSHGQGIYGYTF
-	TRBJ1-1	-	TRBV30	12	TGTGCCTGGAGTGTAGATGACACTGAAGCTTTCTTT	CAWSVDDTEAFF
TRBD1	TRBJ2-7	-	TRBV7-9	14	TGTGCCAGCAGCTTTCGGGACAGCTCCTACGAGCAGTACTTC	CASSFRDSSYEQYF
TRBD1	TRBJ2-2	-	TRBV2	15	TGTGCCAGCAGTTCAGGACAGGGCAGCACCGGGGAGCTGTTTTTT	CASSSGQGSTGELFF
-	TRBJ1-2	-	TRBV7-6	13	TGTGCCAGCAGAACGGGCCTTACGGATGGCTACACCTTC	CASRTGLTDGYTF
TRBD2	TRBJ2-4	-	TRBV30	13	TGTGCCTGGAGCGGGGCGGGGGTAAACATTCAGTACTTC	CAWSGAGVNIQYF
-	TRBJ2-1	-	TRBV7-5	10	TGTGCCAGAAGCCGCAATGAGCAGTTCTTC	CARSRNEQFF
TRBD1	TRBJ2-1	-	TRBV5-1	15	TGCGCCAGCAGCCAGGGAACCGGGACAGCGAATGAGCAGTTCTTC	CASSQGTGTANEQFF
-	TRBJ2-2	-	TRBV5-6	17	TGTGCCAGCAGCTCCCGGGGAGCCCAGTTTCAAACCGGGGAGCTGTTTTTT	CASSSRGAQFQTGELFF
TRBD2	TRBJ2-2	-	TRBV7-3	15	TGTGCCAGCACCACGACTGGGGGGGGTTCCGGGGAGCTGTTTTTT	CASTTTGGGSGELFF
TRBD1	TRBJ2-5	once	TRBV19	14	TGTGCCAGTAACGGGGACAGCCAACAAGAGACCCAGTACTTC	CASNGDSQQETQYF
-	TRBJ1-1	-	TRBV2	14	TGTGCCAGCAGTGAATTAGGGACGGGGACTGAAGCTTTCTTT	CASSELGTGTEAFF
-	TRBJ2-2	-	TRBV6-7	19	TGTGCCAGCAGTTACCCCCTCCGTGGGGGGGGGCTTGACACCGGGGAGCTGTTTTTT	CASSYPLRGGGLDTGELFF
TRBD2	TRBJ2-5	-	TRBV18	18	TGTGCCAGCTCACCACCGTCTTCTAGCGGGGGGCCAAGGGAGACCCAGTACTTC	CASSPPSSSGGPRETQYF
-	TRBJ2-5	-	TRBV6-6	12	TGTGCCAGCAGTTACTCGGTGGAGACCCAGTACTTC	CASSYSVETQYF
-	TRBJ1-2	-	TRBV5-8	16	TGTGCCAGCAGCTTGAATCCGGTCGTACAGACTTATGGCTACACCTTC	CASSLNPVVQTYGYTF
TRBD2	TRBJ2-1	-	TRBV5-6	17	TGTGCCAGCAGCTTGCTGGGCGGGGGGCTGTCCTACAATGAGCAGTTCTTC	CASSLLGGGLSYNEQFF
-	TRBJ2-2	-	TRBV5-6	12	TGTGCCAGCAGTCCCGGAACCGGGGAGCTGTTTTTT	CASSPGTGELFF
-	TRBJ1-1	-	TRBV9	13	TGTGCCAGCAGCCGGGACTCCATCACTGAAGCTTTCTTT	CASSRDSITEAFF
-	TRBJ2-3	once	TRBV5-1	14	TGCGCCAGCAGCTTAACGGGGGTTCCAGATACGCAGTATTTT	CASSLTGVPDTQYF
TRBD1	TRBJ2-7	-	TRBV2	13	TGTGCCAGCAGTCGACAGGGTGCCTACGAGCAGTACTTC	CASSRQGAYEQYF
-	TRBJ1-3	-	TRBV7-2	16	TGTGCCAGCAGCCCAGAGACAGAACTCTCTGGAAACACCATATATTTT	CASSPETELSGNTIYF
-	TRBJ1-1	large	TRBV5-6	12	TGTGCCAGCAGCTTGAGGGGCACTGAAGCTTTCTTT	CASSLRGTEAFF
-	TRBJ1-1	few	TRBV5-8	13	TGTGCCAGCCTCTGGCCCATGAACACTGAAGCTTTCTTT	CASLWPMNTEAFF
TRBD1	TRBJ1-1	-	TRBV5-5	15	TGTGCCAGCAGCTTAGAGACAGGGACGAACACTGAAGCTTTCTTT	CASSLETGTNTEAFF
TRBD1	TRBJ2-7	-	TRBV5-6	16	TGTGCCAGCACCGAGGGGGGCGACAGGGGAAGGTACGAGCAGTACTTC	CASTEGGDRGRYEQYF
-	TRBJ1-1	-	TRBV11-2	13	TGTGCCAGCAGGGTCCAGTTGCGCACTGAAGCTTTCTTT	CASRVQLRTEAFF
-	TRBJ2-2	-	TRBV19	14	TGTGCCTCCTCTCCCGACGGATTCACCGGGGAGCTGTTTTTT	CASSPDGFTGELFF